The rows below give T cell receptor beta chains drawn from one sample of a study of shared clonotypes between healthy human individuals. Data came from immunoSEQ multiplex PCR; TCRdb stores just in-frame clones and leaves some out. The table lists about 1 million clones, 75% of them singletons, with over 1.3% in the top ten. The source material was memory CD4+ T cells sorted from blood. The source is a man between 18 and 29 years old in good health. Both conserved end residues are part of each CDR3. Fields, in order: CDR3 DNA, CDR3 protein, clone size, V gene, J gene, D gene. A D gene is named only where the DNA matches it firmly. A clone size is listed for some rows: how often the clone was seen (once, few, many), or a class if it is expanded.

TGCAGTGGCAGCAGGAACACTGAAGCTTTCTTT	CSGSRNTEAFF	few	TRBV20-1	TRBJ1-1	.
TGTGCCAGCAGCTTAGGATACAGGGTTAATGAGCAGTTCTTC	CASSLGYRVNEQFF	.	TRBV11-3	TRBJ2-1	.
TGTGCCAGCAGCTTAACAGGGGTGGCAACCGGGGAGCTGTTTTTT	CASSLTGVATGELFF	.	TRBV7-9	TRBJ2-2	TRBD1
TGTGCCAGCAGCGACGGGACAGGAAAAGAGACCCAGTACTTC	CASSDGTGKETQYF	.	TRBV5-6	TRBJ2-5	TRBD1
TGTGCCAGCAGTCCAGAAATGGGTTGGAGTTTATGCAATCAGCCCCAGCATTTT	CASSPEMGWSLCNQPQHF	.	TRBV25-1	TRBJ1-5	.
TGTGCCAGCAGCGGAGGGAGTAGGGTCATGAACACTGAAGCTTTCTTT	CASSGGSRVMNTEAFF	.	TRBV5-4	TRBJ1-1	.
TGTGCCAGCAGCCAAGAAGTTACGGGGGTATACGAGCAGTACTTC	CASSQEVTGVYEQYF	.	TRBV4-2	TRBJ2-7	.
TGTGCCAGCAGTGTTGGAAACACCATATATTTT	CASSVGNTIYF	.	TRBV6-5	TRBJ1-3	.
TGTGCCAGCAGTTACGCCTACAACCACTACGAGCAGTACTTC	CASSYAYNHYEQYF	few	TRBV6-5	TRBJ2-7	.
TGTGCCAGCAGCCCCGGACGGATGGCTGGAAACACCATATATTTT	CASSPGRMAGNTIYF	.	TRBV9	TRBJ1-3	.
TGTGCCAGCCAACTTCCCCCGGCGGCCCAGTACTTC	CASQLPPAAQYF	.	TRBV6-1	TRBJ2-5	.
TGTGCCAGCAGCTTAGCTCCCCGGGGGATGAACACTGAAGCTTTCTTT	CASSLAPRGMNTEAFF	.	TRBV7-2	TRBJ1-1	.
TGTGCCAGCAGCCAAACAGGGGCGGGGAACACTGAAGCTTTCTTT	CASSQTGAGNTEAFF	once	TRBV7-2	TRBJ1-1	TRBD1
TGTGCCAGCAGCTTAGATGAGACTAGCGATACGCAGTATTTT	CASSLDETSDTQYF	.	TRBV7-9	TRBJ2-3	TRBD2
TGTGCCAGCTCACCTCAAAGCGGGGGCACAGATACGCAGTATTTT	CASSPQSGGTDTQYF	few	TRBV18	TRBJ2-3	TRBD2
TGTGCCAGCAGCCCCCAAACCCAACTAGCGACCCAACCGTTCTTC	CASSPQTQLATQPFF	.	TRBV7-2	TRBJ2-1	TRBD2
TGTGCCAGCAGTGAATTTCGGACGACAGGGACTGGAGAGACCCAGTACTTC	CASSEFRTTGTGETQYF	.	TRBV25-1	TRBJ2-5	.
TGTGCCAGCAGCTTAGGATTTGGGACAGGGTACCAGCCCCAGCATTTT	CASSLGFGTGYQPQHF	once	TRBV11-2	TRBJ1-5	TRBD1
TGTGCCAGCAGCGGGAGGGAGACCGGGGAGCTGTTTTTT	CASSGRETGELFF	.	TRBV9	TRBJ2-2	.
TGTGCCAGCACAGGGGGTCGAGCTAACGAGCAGTACTTC	CASTGGRANEQYF	many	TRBV6-5	TRBJ2-7	TRBD1
TGTGCCAGCAGTTCCCCAGGGGAGACCCAGTACTTC	CASSSPGETQYF	.	TRBV6-5	TRBJ2-5	.
TGCAGCGTCGAAACCCGAGGGGGTTCCAACACTGAAGCTTTCTTT	CSVETRGGSNTEAFF	.	TRBV29-1	TRBJ1-1	.
TGTGCCACTAGGAAATACGAGCAGTACTTC	CATRKYEQYF	.	TRBV6-5	TRBJ2-7	.
TGCAGCGTTGGGTCTAAGGGCACAGATACGCAGTATTTT	CSVGSKGTDTQYF	.	TRBV29-1	TRBJ2-3	.
TGTGCCAGCAGTGATCCCAAAGAGACCCAGTACTTC	CASSDPKETQYF	.	TRBV2	TRBJ2-5	.
TGTGCCTGGACTCAAGACAGTAAACAAGAGACCCAGTACTTC	CAWTQDSKQETQYF	.	TRBV30	TRBJ2-5	.
TGTGCCACCACCGGGAGCCCTCTCTGGAATGAGCAGTTCTTC	CATTGSPLWNEQFF	.	TRBV27	TRBJ2-1	.
TGTGCTAGCAGCTTAGCACCTAGAGGGGGGACGACCGGTTCACCCCTCCACTTT	CASSLAPRGGTTGSPLHF	.	TRBV7-7	TRBJ1-6	.
TGTGCCAGCTCACCCATCCAACAGGGGTCCTACGAGCAGTACTTC	CASSPIQQGSYEQYF	.	TRBV18	TRBJ2-7	TRBD1
TGTGCCAGCAGCGGTAGCGGGGGGGCCTTCGAGACCCAGTACTTC	CASSGSGGAFETQYF	.	TRBV5-5	TRBJ2-5	TRBD2
TGTGCCAGCAGCAGCCGGGACTTCCCCACAGATACGCAGTATTTT	CASSSRDFPTDTQYF	.	TRBV7-2	TRBJ2-3	.
TGCGCCAGCAGCTTGCCCGGGGCAGGTGAGCAGTTCTTC	CASSLPGAGEQFF	.	TRBV5-1	TRBJ2-1	.
TGTGCCAGTAGTAAAAGTCAGCGAGGAGCCGGGCATTTT	CASSKSQRGAGHF	.	TRBV19	TRBJ1-5	.
TGTGCCAGCAGCTTATTAGCAGGGAACTATGGCTACACCTTC	CASSLLAGNYGYTF	.	TRBV7-2	TRBJ1-2	.
TGTGCCAGCAGCCCCCAGACTAGCGGGGTTTACAATGAGCAGTTCTTC	CASSPQTSGVYNEQFF	.	TRBV9	TRBJ2-1	TRBD2
TGTGCCACCAGCAGAGATCAAAGGACAGACAATGAGCAGTTCTTC	CATSRDQRTDNEQFF	.	TRBV15	TRBJ2-1	.
TGCGCCAGCAGCTTGGGAGCCGGTAATGAAAAACTGTTTTTT	CASSLGAGNEKLFF	few	TRBV5-1	TRBJ1-4	.
TGTGCCAGCAGCCAAATGTTGACCAATCAGCCCCAGCATTTT	CASSQMLTNQPQHF	few	TRBV4-2	TRBJ1-5	.
TGTGCCAGCAGTCGTATAGCGATCCGGGTAACTAATGAAAAACTGTTTTTT	CASSRIAIRVTNEKLFF	.	TRBV2	TRBJ1-4	.
TGTGCCAGCAGCCCCGCGGGACGAGTCAATCAGCCCCAGCATTTT	CASSPAGRVNQPQHF	.	TRBV7-9	TRBJ1-5	.
TGCGCCAGCAGCCAAGAAAGCAATCAGCCCCAGCATTTT	CASSQESNQPQHF	.	TRBV4-1	TRBJ1-5	.
TGTGCCAGCAGCGGCGGGACAGGGAAAGGAATCACTGAAGCTTTCTTT	CASSGGTGKGITEAFF	.	TRBV5-4	TRBJ1-1	TRBD1
TGTGCCAGCAGTTTGTCCGGGACAGGCACCTACGAGCAGTACTTC	CASSLSGTGTYEQYF	few	TRBV6-5	TRBJ2-7	TRBD1
TGTGCCAGCAGCATGGACAGGGGGGATGACTATGGCTACACCTTC	CASSMDRGDDYGYTF	.	TRBV7-9	TRBJ1-2	TRBD1
TGTGCCAGCAGCGTAGGGATAGCGGGATGGGAGACCCAGTACTTC	CASSVGIAGWETQYF	few	TRBV9	TRBJ2-5	TRBD2
TGCGCCAGCAGCTTGGAGGGCAGGGGGATAGATACGCAGTATTTT	CASSLEGRGIDTQYF	.	TRBV5-1	TRBJ2-3	TRBD1
TGCGCCAGCAGCTTGTCTAGCGGGGGGCAAGAGACCCAGTACTTC	CASSLSSGGQETQYF	.	TRBV5-1	TRBJ2-5	TRBD2
TGTGCCAGCAGCTTAGGATACCAGCCCCAGCATTTT	CASSLGYQPQHF	few	TRBV11-2	TRBJ1-5	.
TGTGCCAGCTCACCATGGGGACAAAGTTACGAGCAGTACTTC	CASSPWGQSYEQYF	.	TRBV18	TRBJ2-7	.
TGTGCCAGCAGTGAAGCTCAACTAGCGGGGGTTGAGCAGTTCTTC	CASSEAQLAGVEQFF	few	TRBV6-1	TRBJ2-1	TRBD2
TGCAGTGCTCAGGGATCTTACGAGCAGTACTTC	CSAQGSYEQYF	.	TRBV20-1	TRBJ2-7	.
TGTGCCAGCAGTGAAGGCAGGGGGCGCTCCGGGGAGCTGTTTTTT	CASSEGRGRSGELFF	.	TRBV6-1	TRBJ2-2	TRBD1